A single T cell receptor beta chain is shown here with its context. One end of the junction varies from germline; a read error may be responsible. Some clones are missing from TCRdb's copy, which holds only in-frame ones; the method was immunoSEQ multiplex PCR. The sample has about 2 million clones; approximately 94% are singletons. CD45RO-negative, CCR7-selected cells formed the naive CD8 fraction, which excluded terminally differentiated effector memory CD45RA+ cells. The data stem from a study of shared clonotypes between healthy human individuals. CDR1 SGHTA and CDR2 FQGNSA come from the germline V gene. This CDR3 has 18 residues.

This rearrangement joins TRBV7-2 to TRBJ2-5; D gene ambiguous. Sequenced input: naive CD8+ T cells sorted from blood. The clonotype originates from a man in his late teens or twenties in good health. CDR3 loop: CASSLARNGISPQVTQYF. CDR3 bases: TGTGCCAGCAGCTTAGCTAGGAACGGAATCTCACCCCAAGTGACCCAGTACTTC.